This T cell receptor (beta chain) derives from a study of CD8 T cells in ankylosing spondylitis. Quantitative barcoded 5'-RACE was used to prepare TCR beta libraries. TCRdb redid the calling of the 5' RACE reads with MiXCR, one entry per CDR3 protein. The table includes a few hundred thousand distinct CDR3 sequences, around 22% detected once. This CDR3 region has 17 residues. This clonotype was counted a few times. Its target is not known. Study-level points and caveats: In synovial fluid and blood from reactive arthritis, some motif variants were previously reported. Disease-associated clonotypes exhibited CD8+ identity and were relatively infrequent in peripheral blood. The clones that were linked to disease were reported to be significantly enriched in matched synovial fluid samples from ankylosing spondylitis patients. It appeared that ankylosing spondylitis blood was characterized by a TCR beta motif of 8 or 9 highly homologous variants.

The source material was blood, either unsorted or a sorted T cell fraction (not recorded which). This receptor was identified in a male donor with ankylosing spondylitis. V gene TRBV21-1 combines with J gene TRBJ1-5; the listed D gene, TRBD1, was not tested against the DNA. TRBV21-1 is marked as a pseudogene. The CDR3 DNA sequence: TGTGCCAGCAGCAAAGTACGGGGCGTTCATAGCAATCAGCCCCAGCATTTT. Translating gives CASSKVRGVHSNQPQHF.